The T cell receptor (beta chain) described here comes from a study of cytomegalovirus exposure and HLA in healthy donors. Study findings and constraints: Researchers catalogued about 150 TCR beta chains as cytomegalovirus-associated. Information on immune exposure was restricted to one variable (CMV serostatus). Later, TCR association rates were found to vary by HLA locus, highest for DRB1 and lowest for HLA-C.

The primer mix had 60 Vbeta and 13 Jbeta primers. Sequenced by immunoSEQ multiplex PCR; TCRdb stores in-frame clones only, minus some. Among about 150,000 clones listed, around four fifths were seen once. The CDR3 length is 14 residues. Germline loops: CDR1 KGHSH, CDR2 LQKENI. Trimming took 3 bases from V and 0 from J; bases not matched to a gene: 1. Concerning this clone: The antigen remains unidentified.

The J gene is TRBJ1-1, the V gene TRBV18; TRBD1 matches at 7 bases. The origin of this receptor is a woman in her twenties or thirties in good health and CMV-seropositive. Sequencing was performed on PBMCs. CDR3 sequence reads: CASSPRGMNTEAFF. The CDR3 DNA follows: TGTGCCAGCTCACCCAGGGGGATGAACACTGAAGCTTTCTTT. The full variable domain, completed using reference TRBV18 and TRBJ1-1, is NAGVMQNPRHLVRRRGQEARLRCSPMKGHSHVYWYRQLPEEGLKFMVYLQKENIIDESGMPKERFSAEFPKEGPSILRIQQVVRGDSAAYFCASSPRGMNTEAFFGQGTRLTVV.